The source of this T cell receptor beta chain is a study of T-cell reconstitution after alpha-beta-depleted transplantation in children. Study results and caveats: Diversity of TCRbeta at day 60 was high in some patients, arising from surviving recipient T cells and thymic progenitors. Once a year had passed after transplant, T-cell counts and diversity came mostly from newly produced T cells. Roughly two months post-transplant, alpha-beta T cells reportedly originated from several hundred graft clones that had expanded.

This clonotype was found many times. Its specificity is not known. V dropped 0 bases and J dropped 5 bases, with 10 bases sitting between them. The CDR3 covers 14 residues. For TCRbeta, the library was prepared with unique molecular identifiers. TCRdb processed the PCR reads anew with MiXCR; each CDR3 protein has one entry. Altogether 600,000 to 700,000 distinct CDR3 sequences are present, roughly 13% being singletons, with the ten largest covering 0.79%. Sequencing used PBMCs, obtained before TCRalphabeta/CD19-depleted stem cell transplant. The receptor comes from a girl aged 2-10 years with congenital amegakaryocytic thrombocytopenia, due to receive a stem cell transplant. The chain carries TRBV12-3 or TRBV12-4 and TRBJ1-1; perhaps TRBD1 as D (6 bases). CDR3 loop: CASSLAAGVTEAFF. In DNA form, the CDR3 reads TGTGCCAGCAGTTTAGCGGCAGGGGTTACTGAAGCTTTCTTT.